Following are 13 T cell receptor beta chains from one sample sequenced in a study of blood T cells in healthy people across ages (dated by TCRdb to 2013 to 2016). Library generation was performed with 5' RACE. Sequencing instrument: Illumina HiSeq 2500. A second roughly 6 to 11 cycle PCR used a sample-barcoded 5' primer and a J-beta primer mix. TCRdb reprocessed the public reads (quality trimming at Q25 with fastp, clone calling with MiXCR) and kept in-frame beta chains. Here each entry gathers all rows of one CDR3 protein and keeps the most common genes and DNA. The sample table records more than 500,000 distinct CDR3 sequences; around a quarter of these occur just once. Jointly, the top ten make up approximately 3.6% of the sample. These data also formed part of another study, on T cells of mothers and their children.

The sequencing sample was made of blood. The receptors were gathered from a boy aged 2 to 10 in good health.

This rearrangement joins TRBV2 to TRBJ2-2; 8 bases fit TRBD2. The V segment lost 8 bases and the J segment 4 bases; nucleotides outside the gene matches: 6. The CDR3 runs 14 residues. Germline CDR1 reads SNHLY; CDR2 reads FYNNEI. DNA for the CDR3: TGTGCCAGCGAATTCGGGGGGGCCACCGGGGAGCTGTTTTTT. Protein: CASEFGGATGELFF.

The chain is built from TRBV2 and TRBJ2-4; D unresolved. This CDR3 region has 13 residues. Germline assignment: CDR1 SNHLY and CDR2 FYNNEI. Deletions cut 1 base from V and 5 bases from J, with 6 bases between. CDR3 sequence reads: CASSEGGQNIQYF. CDR3 DNA: TGTGCCAGCAGTGAAGGGGGTCAAAACATTCAGTACTTC.

The chain links TRBV9 to TRBJ2-3, with 9 bases fitting TRBD2. V shed 3 bases, J shed 1 base, and the junction held 6 bases outside the gene matches. CDR3 length equals 16 residues. Per germline, CDR1 SGDLS and CDR2 YYNGEE. In DNA form, the CDR3 reads TGTGCCAGCAGCGGCAACATAGCGGGGGGCACAGATACGCAGTATTTT. This translates into CASSGNIAGGTDTQYF.

This chain connects TRBV12-3 or TRBV12-4 to TRBJ2-7; 8 bases line up with TRBD1. The CDR3 contains 15 residues. V lost 5 bases, J lost 1 base, and 7 bases stayed unmatched. The CDR3, as DNA: TGTGCCAGCAGTACGGGACAGGTCGAATCCTACGAGCAGTACTTC. Translation gives CASSTGQVESYEQYF.

This clonotype was detected only a few times. The rearrangement uses TRBV29-1 and TRBJ1-1; TRBD1 aligns across 7 bases. Germline values: CDR1 SQVTM, CDR2 ANQGSEA. With V trimmed by 7 bases and J by 3 bases, 17 bases remained unmatched. The CDR3 has 16 amino acids. CDR3 in amino acids: CSAEGTLGQPYTEAFF. The DNA of the CDR3 is TGCAGCGCCGAAGGTACCCTGGGACAGCCATACACTGAAGCTTTCTTT. The variable domain in full, with the rest retrieved from reference TRBV29-1 and TRBJ1-1, is SAVISQKPSRDICQRGTSLTIQCQVDSQVTMMFWYRQQPGQSLTLIATANQGSEATYESGFVIDKFPISRPNLTFSTLTVSNMSPEDSSIYLCSAEGTLGQPYTEAFFGQGTRLTVV.

This clonotype was observed many times. The chain combines TRBV3-1 with TRBJ2-1; TRBD2 agrees at 11 bases. Germline loops: CDR1 LGHDT, CDR2 YNNKEL (reference sequence). J gave up 9 bases and V 1 base, and 8 bases lay outside the gene matches. The CDR3 has 16 amino acids. The CDR3 region is CASSQVRLAGNSEQFF. CDR3 DNA sequence: TGTGCCAGCAGCCAAGTTAGACTAGCGGGGAACAGTGAGCAGTTCTTC.

The chain has TRBV10-2 and TRBJ1-3, with D perhaps TRBD1 (5 bases). The V gene lost 1 base and the J gene lost 0 bases, with 10 bases spanning the gap. The CDR3 contains 16 residues. The V gene's germline CDR1 is WSHSY and CDR2 SAAADI. CDR3 sequence reads: CASSEWDVSSGNTIYF. CDR3 sequence (DNA): TGCGCCAGCAGTGAGTGGGACGTCAGCTCTGGAAACACCATATATTTT.

The V and J genes are TRBV4-3 and TRBJ2-5; no clear D. CDR3 length equals 15 residues. With 3 bases removed from V and 5 bases from J, the gap between germline ends came to 16 bases. In germline, CDR1 is LGHNA, CDR2 YSLEER. Written as DNA, the CDR3 is TGCGCCAGCAGCCAGGATCTTGGACCCTGGGAGACCCAGTACTTC. This translates into CASSQDLGPWETQYF.

The chain recombines TRBV10-3 with TRBJ2-5; TRBD1 matches at 9 bases. Germline loops: CDR1 ENHRY, CDR2 SYGVKD. V trimming: 1 base; J trimming: 1 base; junction bases outside the gene matches: 1. There are 15 residues in the CDR3. DNA for the CDR3: TGTGCCATCAGTGAGTTGGACAGGGGCCAAGAGACCCAGTACTTC. This gives the protein CAISELDRGQETQYF.

In its sample, this clonotype was seen a few times. V and J are TRBV19 and TRBJ2-1; D is perhaps TRBD1 (6 bases). The germline V gene has CDR1 LNHDA and CDR2 SQIVND (reference sequence). The CDR3 loop spans 18 amino acids. The V gene lost 6 bases and the J gene lost 6 bases, with 27 bases spanning the gap. CDR3 sequence: CASSTGSVPRRTLNEQFF. CDR3 in DNA: TGTGCCAGTAGCACAGGGTCCGTACCCCGTAGAACCCTCAATGAGCAGTTCTTC.

In this sample, this clonotype turned up a few times. The chain is built from TRBV20-1 and TRBJ2-3; TRBD1 agrees at 7 bases. Germline V gene data show CDR1 as DFQATT and CDR2 as SNEGSKA (reference sequence). Trimming removed 5 bases from V and 4 bases from J; junction bases left unmatched: 9. The CDR3 runs 14 residues. The CDR3 coding sequence is TGCAGTGCTCGTAAACAGGGGATCCCAGATACGCAGTATTTT. Translation gives CSARKQGIPDTQYF.

V usage is TRBV7-9 and J usage is TRBJ2-4; 8 bases are a match to TRBD2. CDR1 and CDR2 (germline): SEHNR, FQNEAQ (reference sequence). The CDR3 extends over 14 amino acids. Trimming took 5 bases from V and 8 from J; bases not matched to a gene: 8. The CDR3 here is CASSVRGEIDIQYF. The CDR3 coding sequence is TGTGCCAGCAGCGTGCGGGGGGAGATCGACATTCAGTACTTC.

The rearrangement joins TRBV7-2 to TRBJ1-6; no clear D gene. Germline V gene data show CDR1 as SGHTA and CDR2 as FQGNSA. CDR3 length equals 13 residues. The ends were cut back, 1 base at V and 13 bases at J, with 11 bases in the middle. In DNA, the CDR3 is TGTGCCAGCAGCTTAGAATGGGTATCTCCCCTCCACTTT. Amino acids: CASSLEWVSPLHF.